The 25 T cell receptor beta chains in this list originate from one sample, sequenced in a study of blood T cell repertoires in COVID-19. Here immunoSEQ multiplex PCR was the method, and the copy in TCRdb shows in-frame clones only, minus some. The repertoire holds 200,000 to 250,000 clones, with roughly 80% as singletons. Input material: peripheral blood. The receptors shown here come from a human donor in a cohort sampled during active COVID-19.

This sequence joins TRBV6-5 and TRBJ1-2; no clear D gene. V dropped 6 bases and J dropped 3 bases, with 14 bases sitting between them. The length of the CDR3 is 14 residues. Germline values: CDR1 MNHEY, CDR2 SVGAGI. The chain's CDR3 is CASSLTGGYYGYTF. DNA of the CDR3: TGTGCCAGCAGCCTAACGGGAGGATACTATGGCTACACCTTC.

V and J are TRBV28 and TRBJ2-3; the D is unclear. CDR1 is MDHEN, CDR2 SYDVKM, per germline. The V end was cut by 6 bases, the J end by 0 bases, with 10 bases between. The CDR3 covers 14 residues. This CDR3 reads CASSHYRSTDTQYF. The CDR3 DNA is TGTGCCAGCAGCCACTACCGGAGCACAGATACGCAGTATTTT.

The gene calls are TRBV7-8 and TRBJ2-5; 8 bases map to TRBD2. V lost 4 bases to trimming and J lost 6 bases; unmatched junction nucleotides: 7. The germline CDR1 and CDR2 sequences are SGHVS and FQNEAQ. The CDR3 runs to 14 residues. The CDR3 coding sequence is TGTGCCAGCAGCTCCCGGGCGGGGGGACAGACCCAGTACTTC. It specifies CASSSRAGGQTQYF.

V usage is TRBV9 and J usage is TRBJ2-1; TRBD2 matches at 12 bases. The CDR3 consists of 16 residues. With 0 bases clipped from V and 7 bases from J, the junction kept 5 bases outside the gene matches. Germline V gene data show CDR1 as SGDLS and CDR2 as YYNGEE. The CDR3 bases are TGTGCCAGCAGCGTAGTTGGGACTAGCGGGCAGAATGAGCAGTTCTTC. Protein sequence: CASSVVGTSGQNEQFF.

This clone came up a few times. The genes are TRBV5-6 and TRBJ1-1; D uncertain. Trimming took off 0 bases at V and 3 bases at J, with 3 bases between the two ends. CDR1 is SGHDT, CDR2 YYEEEE, per germline. The CDR3 is 12 residues long. The CDR3 loop is CASSLVDTEAFF. CDR3 in DNA: TGTGCCAGCAGCTTGGTCGACACTGAAGCTTTCTTT. Looking up the rest from reference TRBV5-6 and TRBJ1-1 gives the full variable domain: DAGVTQSPTHLIKTRGQQVTLRCSPKSGHDTVSWYQQALGQGPQFIFQYYEEEERQRGNFPDRFSGHQFPNYSSELNVNALLLGDSALYLCASSLVDTEAFFGQGTRLTVV.

The V call is TRBV2, the J call TRBJ2-6; the match to TRBD1 covers 9 bases. CDR1 and CDR2 from the germline V gene are SNHLY and FYNNEI. This CDR3 region has 16 residues. With V trimmed by 7 bases and J by 0 bases, 4 bases remained unmatched. The CDR3 protein is CASTRTGASGANVLTF. CDR3 DNA: TGTGCCAGCACCAGGACAGGGGCCTCTGGGGCCAACGTCCTGACTTTC.

The chain carries TRBV2 and TRBJ2-1, with D possibly TRBD2 on 5 matching bases. V was cut by 2 bases and J by 7 bases, with 15 bases left in between. This CDR3 contains 15 residues. Germline-derived CDR1 and CDR2 are SNHLY and FYNNEI. The CDR3 loop is CASSERLALGNEQFF. The CDR3 region has the DNA TGTGCCAGCAGTGAAAGGCTAGCCCTTGGGAATGAGCAGTTCTTC.

The chain recombines TRBV27 with TRBJ2-7, with 16 bases fitting TRBD2. Germline trimming cut 9 bases from V and 3 bases from J; bases unmatched to any gene: 17. The CDR3 consists of 19 residues. From germline, CDR1 is MNHEY and CDR2 SMNVEV (reference sequence). This chain's CDR3 is CARGLTGTSGRASLYEQYF. The CDR3 region has the DNA TGTGCCAGGGGGTTGACCGGGACTAGCGGGAGGGCCTCACTCTACGAGCAGTACTTC.

This clone has just a few counts. Other DNA sequences in the sample encode the same CDR3. The rearrangement links TRBV18 to TRBJ2-7, with D possibly matching TRBD1 (5 bases). CDR3 length equals 12 residues. Germline-derived CDR1 and CDR2 are KGHSH and LQKENI. The V and J ends lost 5 bases and 4 bases respectively, with 9 bases between them. CDR3 loop: CASSSTGYEQYF. CDR3 coding DNA: TGTGCCAGCTCATCTACAGGTTACGAGCAGTACTTC.

This clone appeared many times. V usage is TRBV4-1 and J usage is TRBJ2-1, with TRBD1 as a possible D gene (5 bases). Per germline, CDR1 MGHRA and CDR2 YSYEKL. Deletions cut 9 bases from V and 8 bases from J, with 14 bases between. This CDR3 spans 12 amino acids. CDR3 sequence reads: CASSTRADEQFF. The CDR3 nucleotides read TGCGCCAGTTCAACCAGGGCCGATGAGCAGTTCTTC.

The table lists this clone with a few counts. The chain's CDR3 is CASSLGPGLRNTEAFF. Written as DNA, the CDR3 is TGTGCCAGCAGCTTAGGGCCCGGACTGAGGAACACTGAAGCTTTCTTT. V usage is TRBV11-2 and J usage is TRBJ1-1; D ambiguous. This CDR3 comprises 16 residues. The V gene's germline CDR1 is SGHAT and CDR2 FQNNGV. Trimming pared 1 base from V and 1 base from J, leaving 13 bases between.

The table lists this clone with a count of one. One junction end disagrees with the germline gene, perhaps due to a read error. The chain combines TRBV12-5 with TRBJ1-1; D ambiguous. The germline V gene encodes CDR1 LGHNT and CDR2 FRNRAP. The CDR3 is 14 residues long. As DNA, the CDR3 is TGTGCTAGTGGTCTTGGACTTCTGAACACTAAAGCTTTCTTT. It translates to CASGLGLLNTKAFF.

The V and J genes are TRBV4-2 and TRBJ2-7; the D gene is possibly TRBD2 (5 bases). The CDR3 length is 15 residues. From germline, CDR1 is LGHNA and CDR2 YNFKEQ. The V end lost 0 bases, the J end lost 0 bases, and 9 bases lay between the germline ends. The CDR3 loop is CASSQERADSYEQYF. The DNA for the CDR3 is TGTGCCAGCAGCCAAGAGCGAGCGGACTCCTACGAGCAGTACTTC.

The V gene is TRBV28, the J gene TRBJ1-1, with 11 bases aligning to TRBD1. V shed 2 bases and J 7 bases; nucleotides not matched to a gene: 3. Germline V CDR1 and CDR2: MDHEN, SYDVKM. This CDR3 has 14 amino acids. The chain's CDR3 is CASSLPGQGDEAFF. For the CDR3, the DNA is TGTGCCAGCAGTTTACCGGGACAGGGGGATGAAGCTTTCTTT.

In DNA form, the CDR3 reads TGTGCCAGCAGTTTAGCAGGCTCTGGAAACACCATATATTTT. Translated: CASSLAGSGNTIYF. The chain recombines TRBV27 with TRBJ1-3, with D unclear. Trimming shortened V by 2 bases and J by 0 bases, and 5 bases separated the two germline ends. Germline assignment: CDR1 MNHEY and CDR2 SMNVEV (reference sequence). This CDR3 region has 14 residues.

The rearrangement joins TRBV5-1 to TRBJ2-7; possible D gene TRBD2, 5 bases. There are 15 residues in the CDR3. Germline assignment: CDR1 SGHRS and CDR2 YFSETQ. Trimming took off 1 base at V and 2 bases at J, with 13 bases between the two ends. CDR3 DNA: TGCGCCAGCAGCTTGCAGAGCGGAGGCACCTACGAGCAGTACTTC. Its translation is CASSLQSGGTYEQYF.

The chain links TRBV11-3 to TRBJ2-2; no reliable D call. V was clipped by 0 bases and J by 2 bases, with 10 bases between them. CDR1 is SGHNT, CDR2 YENEEA, per germline. The CDR3 runs to 16 residues. The CDR3 is CASSLDRPGNTGELFF. The CDR3 DNA follows: TGTGCCAGCAGCTTAGATCGTCCGGGTAACACCGGGGAGCTGTTTTTT.

The rearrangement uses TRBV19 and TRBJ1-3, with D unresolved. CDR3 length equals 14 residues. CDR1 and CDR2 from the germline V gene are LNHDA and SQIVND (reference sequence). Trimming cost V 3 bases and J 0 bases, with 6 bases left between them. The CDR3 nucleotides are TGTGCCAGTAGTATTGGCAGCTCTGGAAACACCATATATTTT. Translating it yields CASSIGSSGNTIYF.

This chain uses TRBV27 with TRBJ2-1; D is perhaps TRBD1 (5 bases). With 0 bases removed from V and 7 bases from J, the gap between germline ends came to 7 bases. The CDR3 loop spans 13 amino acids. The V gene's germline CDR1 is MNHEY and CDR2 SMNVEV (reference sequence). CDR3 loop: CASSLSPGNEQFF. Here the CDR3 DNA reads TGTGCCAGCAGTTTATCCCCAGGGAATGAGCAGTTCTTC.

This chain links TRBV7-3 with TRBJ1-2, with a tentative D call TRBD1 (6 bases). The CDR3 is made up of 14 amino acids. CDR1 is SGHTA, CDR2 FQGTGA, per germline. Deletions cut 5 bases from V and 2 bases from J, with 12 bases between. The CDR3 region has the DNA TGTGCCAGCAGCCCGGGACACCGAAACTATGGCTACACCTTC. Translating gives CASSPGHRNYGYTF.

The V call is TRBV21-1, the J call TRBJ2-5; the D call of TRBD1 is as the table states it, not checked on the DNA. TRBV21-1 is deemed a pseudogene. This CDR3 contains 15 residues. The CDR3 DNA follows: TGTGCCAGCACCACCCACAGACCCCCAGAAGAGACCCAGTACTTC. It specifies CASTTHRPPEETQYF.

The J gene is TRBJ2-7, the V gene TRBV10-3, with TRBD1 matching over 7 bases. Germline CDR1 reads ENHRY; CDR2 reads SYGVKD. The V segment lost 10 bases and the J segment 2 bases; nucleotides outside the gene matches: 14. The CDR3 length is 15 residues. This chain's CDR3 is CATSSTGLLTYEQYF. Here the CDR3 DNA reads TGTGCCACCTCCTCGACAGGGCTGCTCACCTACGAGCAGTACTTC.

In this sample, this clone turned up a few times. For the CDR3, the DNA is TGTGCCTGGAGTTGGGGACAGGGGGAGTACGAGCAGTACTTC. Its protein product is CAWSWGQGEYEQYF. This chain connects TRBV30 to TRBJ2-7, with TRBD1 identical over 11 bases. Germline lookup yields CDR1 GTSNPN and CDR2 SVGIG (reference sequence). V lost 2 bases and J lost 4; bases outside the gene matches: 4. CDR3 length: 14 residues.

V usage is TRBV10-1 and J usage is TRBJ2-1, with a weak D call TRBD1 (7 bases). Deletions cut 8 bases from V and 2 bases from J, with 19 bases between. Germline CDR1 WNHNN, CDR2 SYGVQD (reference sequence). The length of the CDR3 is 16 residues. The CDR3 is CASAEGAGGPYNEQFF. The CDR3 coding sequence is TGCGCCAGCGCCGAGGGGGCAGGGGGGCCCTACAATGAGCAGTTCTTC.

V gene TRBV3-1 (or the pseudogene TRBV3-2) combines with J gene TRBJ1-2; D is unresolved. Germline assignment: CDR1 LGHDT and CDR2 YNNKEL (reference sequence). The CDR3 is 14 residues long. The ends were cut back, 3 bases at V and 2 bases at J, with 10 bases in the middle. The CDR3 region is CASSHGTGNYGYTF. CDR3 bases: TGTGCCAGCAGCCACGGAACGGGGAACTATGGCTACACCTTC.